This is a list of T cell receptor beta chains from one sample in a study of brain T cells in children with intractable seizures. Profiled with immunoSEQ multiplex PCR; TCRdb holds only in-frame clones, not every one. Of 75,000 to 80,000 clones listed, around 93% were seen once; the top ten hold 1.5%. Source: peripheral blood, taken at surgery. These receptor sequences come from a boy under three years old with tuberous sclerosis and intractable seizures. CDR3s include the opening cysteine and the closing phenylalanine or tryptophan. A D gene is named only where the DNA matches it firmly. Only some rows state a clone size, as once, few, many or a class for expanded clones.

CDR3nt | CDR3aa | j_gene | d_gene | v_gene | abundance
TGTGCCAGCAGCCCCCAGTTAGAAGGGAACACTGAAGCTTTCTTT | CASSPQLEGNTEAFF | TRBJ1-1 | NA | TRBV9 | NA
TGTGCCAGCAGCCAAGCCTATACCGGGACAGGGGCCTATGGCTACACCTTC | CASSQAYTGTGAYGYTF | TRBJ1-2 | TRBD1 | TRBV3-1/TRBV3-2 | NA
TGTGCCACCACGGACAGTCGGGGGTATGGCTACACCTTC | CATTDSRGYGYTF | TRBJ1-2 | NA | TRBV7-8 | NA
TGTGCCAGCAGTTTAATCTCAGGAAGGGGATCACCCCTCCACTTT | CASSLISGRGSPLHF | TRBJ1-6 | NA | TRBV28 | NA
TGTGCCCACAGCGGAAATGAGCAGTTCTTC | CAHSGNEQFF | TRBJ2-1 | NA | TRBV30 | NA
TGTGCCACCAGCAGAGATCCCCCTTACGGAAACAGCACGAATGAGCAGTTCTTC | CATSRDPPYGNSTNEQFF | TRBJ2-1 | NA | TRBV15 | once
TGCGCCAGCGCGATCGGGGGGAGGTCCTACGAGCAGTACTTC | CASAIGGRSYEQYF | TRBJ2-7 | TRBD2 | TRBV5-1 | NA
TGTGCCAGCAGCTTAGGGACAGGGGGCTACGAGCAGTACTTC | CASSLGTGGYEQYF | TRBJ2-7 | TRBD1 | TRBV11-1 | NA
TGTGCCAGCAGCCAGACAGTGGGTTGGCAGCCCCAGCATTTT | CASSQTVGWQPQHF | TRBJ1-5 | NA | TRBV3-1/TRBV3-2 | NA
TGTGCCAGCACTTCGGGACAGGGGAGGTATGGCTACACCTTC | CASTSGQGRYGYTF | TRBJ1-2 | TRBD1 | TRBV27 | NA
TGTGCCAGCAGTCAATGGACCCGGATGGACGAGCAGTACTTC | CASSQWTRMDEQYF | TRBJ2-7 | NA | TRBV27 | NA
TGTGCCAGCAGTGAAGCTGGCAGGAGCTCCTACGAGCAGTACTTC | CASSEAGRSSYEQYF | TRBJ2-7 | NA | TRBV6-1 | NA
TGCGCCAGCAGCCAAGTGTACAGCTCCTACGAGCAGTACTTC | CASSQVYSSYEQYF | TRBJ2-7 | NA | TRBV4-1 | once
TGTGCCAGTAGTGTAACAAGTAGCTCCTACAATGAGCAGTTCTTC | CASSVTSSSYNEQFF | TRBJ2-1 | NA | TRBV19 | NA
TGTGCCAGCAGCTTAGGCCCCCAGGGGGCTAATGAAAAACTGTTTTTT | CASSLGPQGANEKLFF | TRBJ1-4 | TRBD1 | TRBV7-9 | NA
TGTGCCAGCAGCTTACCGACAGGACCCCGAATGGTGACCCAGTACTTC | CASSLPTGPRMVTQYF | TRBJ2-5 | NA | TRBV3-1/TRBV3-2 | NA
TGCGCCAGCAGCCAACTAGCGGGAGAGACCCAGTACTTC | CASSQLAGETQYF | TRBJ2-5 | TRBD2 | TRBV4-1 | NA
TGTGCCAGCAGACATTACCTTGGGGATGGCTACACCTTC | CASRHYLGDGYTF | TRBJ1-2 | NA | TRBV14 | NA
TGCGCCAGCAGTAGTCCGGGACCTATCACAGATACGCAGTATTTT | CASSSPGPITDTQYF | TRBJ2-3 | NA | TRBV5-1 | NA
TGTGCCAGCAGCTTAGGGAGGAACACTGAAGCTTTCTTT | CASSLGRNTEAFF | TRBJ1-1 | NA | TRBV7-9 | NA
TGTGCCAGTAGTGGTCCTAGCGGGGGGAACACCGGGGAGCTGTTTTTT | CASSGPSGGNTGELFF | TRBJ2-2 | TRBD2 | TRBV19 | few
TGTGCCAGCAGCCCTAGTTCACTGTTGTTCACAGATACGCAGTATTTT | CASSPSSLLFTDTQYF | TRBJ2-3 | NA | TRBV7-2 | once
TGTGCCAGCAGCCGGCCTAGCGGGGGGGCCTACGAGCAGTACTTC | CASSRPSGGAYEQYF | TRBJ2-7 | TRBD2 | TRBV3-1/TRBV3-2 | NA
TGTGCCAGCAGCTTATGGACAGTCTCCTATGGCTACACCTTC | CASSLWTVSYGYTF | TRBJ1-2 | NA | TRBV5-4 | few
TGTGCCCGCACCGCTGGGACAGGGAACCCAGATACGCAGTATTTT | CARTAGTGNPDTQYF | TRBJ2-3 | TRBD1 | TRBV30 | NA
TGTGCCAGCAGCCAAGGAAATCGGGACAGGAGCTCCTACGAGCAGTACTTC | CASSQGNRDRSSYEQYF | TRBJ2-7 | TRBD1 | TRBV14 | NA
TGTGCCAGCAGTAACTATTGGACAGGGGGCAATCAGCCCCAGCATTTT | CASSNYWTGGNQPQHF | TRBJ1-5 | TRBD1 | TRBV6-6 | NA
TGTGCCAGCAGTTTACAGTGGGTCAATGAGCAGTTCTTC | CASSLQWVNEQFF | TRBJ2-1 | NA | TRBV28 | NA
TGTGCCAGCAGCTTCGATACCGGTAGGAGCTACACCTTC | CASSFDTGRSYTF | TRBJ1-2 | NA | TRBV5-4 | NA
TGTGCCAGCAGCCAAAATAGCGGGAGCTCTTCCATCGATGAGCAGTTCTTC | CASSQNSGSSSIDEQFF | TRBJ2-1 | TRBD2 | TRBV4-2 | NA
TGTGCCAGTAGTATAGGGTGGAGGAGGAACACTGAAGCTTTCTTT | CASSIGWRRNTEAFF | TRBJ1-1 | NA | TRBV19 | NA
TGTGCCAGCAGCCAGGCGGGCTCCTACAATGAGCAGTTCTTC | CASSQAGSYNEQFF | TRBJ2-1 | NA | TRBV9 | NA
TGCGCCAGCAGCTTGACAGGGATCTCGGAGACCCAGTACTTC | CASSLTGISETQYF | TRBJ2-5 | NA | TRBV5-1 | NA
TGCGCCAGCAGCTTAGGGACAGGGGATCAGCCCCAGCATTTT | CASSLGTGDQPQHF | TRBJ1-5 | TRBD1 | TRBV5-1 | few
TGTGCCTGGAGTTTACAGGGCACAGATACGCAGTATTTT | CAWSLQGTDTQYF | TRBJ2-3 | NA | TRBV30 | NA
TGTGCCAGCTCCTTACGGATGGGTTCACCCCTCCACTTT | CASSLRMGSPLHF | TRBJ1-6 | NA | TRBV18 | NA
TGTGCCAGCAGCCTGAGGACAGGGCAAAGTTTCTACACCTTC | CASSLRTGQSFYTF | TRBJ1-2 | TRBD1 | TRBV3-1/TRBV3-2 | NA
TGTGCCAGCAGCTTAGGGTATGCGGGATCCTTTAGTGGCTACACCTTC | CASSLGYAGSFSGYTF | TRBJ1-2 | NA | TRBV7-9 | NA
TGTGCCAGCAGTTACTCGGGACACCAAGAGACCCAGTACTTC | CASSYSGHQETQYF | TRBJ2-5 | NA | TRBV6-5 | NA
TGTGCCAGCAGCTTTGGGACAGGTATCGACACCATATATTTT | CASSFGTGIDTIYF | TRBJ1-3 | TRBD1 | TRBV7-8 | NA
TGTGCCAGTAGTAGCGTGGGAAATGAGCAGTTCTTC | CASSSVGNEQFF | TRBJ2-1 | NA | TRBV19 | NA
TGTGCCAGTAGTATCTCCAGGGGCCGATATGGCTACACCTTC | CASSISRGRYGYTF | TRBJ1-2 | NA | TRBV19 | NA
TGTGCCAGCAGTTTAAGAGACGAGCAGTACTTC | CASSLRDEQYF | TRBJ2-7 | NA | TRBV6-5 | NA
TGCGCCAGCAGCCAACACTTTGGGACAGGGGATGTCTACGAGCAGTACTTC | CASSQHFGTGDVYEQYF | TRBJ2-7 | TRBD1 | TRBV4-1 | NA
TGCGCCAGTGGGAGTTTGGTGGCTGGAAACACCATATATTTT | CASGSLVAGNTIYF | TRBJ1-3 | NA | TRBV4-1 | NA
TGTGCCAGCACCAGGGGGGGAGGGTACAATGAGCAGTTCTTC | CASTRGGGYNEQFF | TRBJ2-1 | NA | TRBV3-1/TRBV3-2 | once
TGTGCCAGCAGCCCGCTAGCGGGAGTGAGCATTCAGTACTTC | CASSPLAGVSIQYF | TRBJ2-4 | TRBD2 | TRBV3-1/TRBV3-2 | NA
TGTGCCTGGAGTGCTTTTTTGGACAGACCCTACGAGCAGTACTTC | CAWSAFLDRPYEQYF | TRBJ2-7 | NA | TRBV30 | NA
TGTGCCAGCAGCTCCCGACTAGTAGCTAATGAGCAGTTCTTC | CASSSRLVANEQFF | TRBJ2-1 | NA | TRBV11-2 | once
TGTGCCAGCAGCCAAGATCTGAGGGAGACCCAGTACTTC | CASSQDLRETQYF | TRBJ2-5 | NA | TRBV14 | NA
TGTGCCAGCAGCCCAGTTGCAGGGTGGACTAACTATGGCTACACCTTC | CASSPVAGWTNYGYTF | TRBJ1-2 | NA | TRBV5-6 | NA
TGCGCCAGCAGCCCGGGAGGGAGAACTTCCTACAATGAGCAGTTCTTC | CASSPGGRTSYNEQFF | TRBJ2-1 | TRBD2 | TRBV5-1 | NA
TGTGCCAGCAGCCAAGATTCGGGGGTAGTTACGCAGTATTTT | CASSQDSGVVTQYF | TRBJ2-3 | NA | TRBV3-1/TRBV3-2 | NA